This T cell receptor (beta chain) was obtained from a study of cytomegalovirus exposure and HLA in healthy donors. In the PCR, 60 Vbeta and 13 Jbeta primers were used. Profiling relied on immunoSEQ multiplex PCR, and the TCRdb table lists in-frame clones only, not all of them. The sample yields approximately 150,000 clones, 80% seen once. This clone has a single count. Material for sequencing was PBMCs. The receptor was isolated from a middle-aged man in good health and CMV-seronegative.

CDR3 DNA: TGTGCCAGCAGCTCGGAGGACAGGGAAGACTACGAGCAGTACTTC. Its translation is CASSSEDREDYEQYF. The gene calls are TRBV7-8 and TRBJ2-5; 8 positions agree with TRBD1. The J call may be in error: the DNA end matches TRBJ2-7 better. The CDR3 contains 15 residues. CDR1 SGHVS and CDR2 FQNEAQ come from the germline V gene.